This T cell receptor beta chain was captured in a study of cytomegalovirus exposure and HLA in healthy donors. General study findings and limits: A cluster of highly shared sequence variants was likely a sequencing artifact. Follow-up analysis found HLA locus-dependent TCR association rates, highest for DRB1 and lowest for HLA-C.

Primers included in the PCR were 60 Vbeta and 13 Jbeta primers. In the authors' methods: Tens of millions of unique TCR beta chains, some 9.9 million shared, were counted in a later analysis. Sequenced by immunoSEQ multiplex PCR; TCRdb stores in-frame clones only, minus some. That table gives V, J and clone size, and the DNA gave D and trimming. The data hold nearly 110,000 clones, with roughly 73% observed a single time. This CDR3 has 13 residues. Germline loops: CDR1 MNHNS, CDR2 SASEGT. V dropped 8 bases and J dropped 4 bases, with 14 bases sitting between them. To note about this clone: The antigen is unknown.

The chain combines TRBV6-1 with TRBJ1-2; D gene uncertain. This TCR was sampled from a man aged 25 to 40 in good health and CMV-seronegative. The sample taken for sequencing was PBMCs. The CDR3 loop is CASCPQDCYGYTF. Here the CDR3 DNA reads TGTGCCAGCTGCCCCCAGGATTGCTATGGCTACACCTTC.